What follows describes a single T cell receptor (beta chain). In patients chosen for sequencing, flow cytometry had shown CD8+CD57+ cell expansion. Among the patients, all had severe acquired aplastic anemia. The use of genomic DNA as template underpinned the TCR beta VDJ and CDR3 profiling. Using its own MiXCR run on the reads, TCRdb lists one record per CDR3 protein. The sample has more than 150,000 distinct CDR3 sequences, around 45% seen once. These data belong to a study of CD8+CD57+ T cells in acquired aplastic anemia. Germline lookup yields CDR1 SGDLS and CDR2 YYNGEE. Trimming cost V 0 bases and J 4 bases; bases outside gene matches: 4. The CDR3 runs to 15 residues.

The receptor was derived from a human donor with aplastic anemia. The specimen sequenced was sorted CD4+, CD8+, or CD8+CD57+ T cells (not recorded which) from PBMCs. V gene TRBV9 combines with J gene TRBJ2-7, with TRBD2 matching over 10 bases. In DNA, the CDR3 is TGTGCCAGCAGCGTAGATGTAGCGGGAGGTTACGAGCAGTACTTC. Translated, it gives CASSVDVAGGYEQYF.